These 9 T cell receptor beta chains share one sample of origin, sequenced in a study of T cells in Graves' hyperthyroidism and ophthalmopathy. Researchers amplified the TCR beta CDR3 regions from RNA transcripts. With the HTBI primer set, the TCR CDR3 went through a first round of RT-PCR. Each CDR3 protein is one row after TCRdb ran MiXCR on the multiplex PCR reads. The profile shows about 270,000 distinct CDR3 sequences, less than 30% of them singletons. The specimen was blood. These receptors all come from a middle-aged man with Graves' hyperthyroidism that later progressed to Graves' ophthalmopathy.

This clonotype showed up many times. The CDR3 nucleotides read TGTGCCAGCAGTTTGTTAGGGACGAACACCGGGGAGCTGTTTTTT. This encodes CASSLLGTNTGELFF. The rearrangement uses TRBV12-3 or TRBV12-4 and TRBJ2-2; the D is unclear. The CDR3 consists of 15 residues. Between the trimmed V and J ends, which lost 3 bases and 0 bases, there was a span of 8 bases.

This clonotype came up many times. The chain combines TRBV6-1 with TRBJ2-5, with 9 bases fitting TRBD2. CDR3 size: 16 residues. Germline-derived CDR1 and CDR2 are MNHNS and SASEGT. Unmatched junction bases numbered 9, after V lost 6 bases and J lost 1 base. The CDR3 spells CASRRAGGGPQETQYF. The DNA of the CDR3 is TGTGCCAGCAGGCGCGCGGGAGGGGGCCCCCAAGAGACCCAGTACTTC.

This clonotype was seen many times. The rearrangement joins TRBV20-1 to TRBJ2-7; D call uncertain. In germline, CDR1 is DFQATT, CDR2 SNEGSKA (reference sequence). This CDR3 contains 14 residues. V gave up 6 bases and J gave up 7 bases, with 22 bases separating them. The CDR3 bases are TGCAGTGCCGTTACAGCAAACCTAATGTTGGAGCAGTACTTC. It specifies CSAVTANLMLEQYF.

This clonotype was counted many times. The gene calls are TRBV2 and TRBJ2-7; 12 bases are shared with TRBD2. CDR1 and CDR2 (germline): SNHLY, FYNNEI. This CDR3 has 18 amino acids. With 10 bases clipped from V and 4 bases from J, the junction kept 20 bases outside the gene matches. CDR3 residues: CATLERLAGDLAGYEQYF. CDR3 DNA sequence: TGTGCCACACTAGAAAGACTAGCGGGAGACCTCGCCGGATACGAGCAGTACTTC.

The sample holds many counts of this clonotype. The CDR3: CSARGGLADYEQYF. CDR3 nucleotide sequence: TGCAGTGCTAGGGGAGGACTAGCGGATTACGAGCAGTACTTC. The V gene is TRBV20-1, the J gene TRBJ2-7; 10 bases fit TRBD2. The V gene end was trimmed by 3 bases and the J gene end by 4 bases; junction bases not matched to a gene: 6. Germline V CDR1 and CDR2: DFQATT, SNEGSKA (reference sequence). This CDR3 spans 14 amino acids.

The sample holds many counts of this clonotype. V gene TRBV12-3 or TRBV12-4 combines with J gene TRBJ2-5; TRBD2 aligns across 10 bases. This CDR3 comprises 14 residues. V dropped 4 bases and J dropped 4; count of bases not matched to a gene: 3. The CDR3 loop is CASSSSGRLETQYF. The CDR3 DNA sequence: TGTGCCAGCAGTTCTAGCGGGAGATTAGAGACCCAGTACTTC.

This clonotype was detected many times. This chain uses TRBV6-1 with TRBJ2-5; D is ambiguous. Germline CDR1 and CDR2: MNHNS and SASEGT. V was pared by 3 bases and J by 5 bases, with 4 bases between. The CDR3 loop spans 11 amino acids. Written as DNA, the CDR3 is TGTGCCAGCAGTGAGGGGGAGACCCAGTACTTC. It codes for CASSEGETQYF.

The gene calls are TRBV11-2 and TRBJ2-5, with D perhaps TRBD1 (6 bases). CDR1 and CDR2 from the germline V gene are SGHAT and FQNNGV. The CDR3 is made up of 15 amino acids. Trimming shortened V by 4 bases and J by 1 base, and 13 bases separated the two germline ends. The CDR3 sequence is CASSSPGQGQETQYF. The CDR3 DNA reads as TGTGCCAGCAGCTCGCCGGGACAAGGCCAAGAGACCCAGTACTTC.

V usage is TRBV20-1 and J usage is TRBJ2-1; 11 bases map to TRBD2. CDR1 is DFQATT and CDR2 is SNEGSKA in the germline V gene (reference sequence). V lost 3 bases and J lost 1; bases outside the gene matches: 2. CDR3 length: 15 residues. The CDR3 loop is CSASTSGSSYNEQFF. The CDR3 DNA reads as TGCAGTGCTAGTACTAGCGGGAGTTCCTACAATGAGCAGTTCTTC.